This entry is about one TCR beta chain. Its target is not known. The sample is drawn from a study of T cell repertoires in cytomegalovirus infection. Study at large: Public TCR beta signatures were indicative of both CMV infection and a matching HLA type.

TCRdb processed the reads anew with MiXCR; each CDR3 protein has one entry. The table records some 700,000 distinct CDR3 sequences, less than 40% of them present only once. V was shortened by 3 bases and J by 5 bases, with 14 bases between the two germline ends. The CDR3 length is 16 residues. Germline V gives CDR1 LGHDT, CDR2 YNNKEL (reference sequence). Study-level points and caveats: HLA-C-restricted CMV-specific TCR beta clonotypes were dominant in the ex vivo response. Cumulated frequencies of public TCR beta families served to identify carriers of CMV plus the relevant HLA.

The V and J genes are TRBV3-1 and TRBJ1-6; D is unresolved. The sequence was collected from a human donor in good health (CMV status not recorded). Some clones in this sample may be carry-over from other donors' samples. Input material: PBMCs. CDR3 amino acids: CASSQKTTGHNSPLHF. The CDR3 DNA is TGTGCCAGCAGCCAGAAAACCACCGGTCATAATTCACCCCTCCACTTT.